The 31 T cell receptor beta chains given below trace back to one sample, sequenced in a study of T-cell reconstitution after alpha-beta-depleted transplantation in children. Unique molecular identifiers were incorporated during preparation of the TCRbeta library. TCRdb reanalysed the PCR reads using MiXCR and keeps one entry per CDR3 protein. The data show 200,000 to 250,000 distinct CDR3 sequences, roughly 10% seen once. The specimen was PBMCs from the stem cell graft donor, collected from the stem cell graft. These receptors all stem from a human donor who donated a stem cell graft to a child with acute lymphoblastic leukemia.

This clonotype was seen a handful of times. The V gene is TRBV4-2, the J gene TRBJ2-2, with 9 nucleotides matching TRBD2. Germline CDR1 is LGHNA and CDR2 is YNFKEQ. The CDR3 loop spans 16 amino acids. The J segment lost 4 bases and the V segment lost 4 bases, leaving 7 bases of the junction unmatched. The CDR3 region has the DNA TGTGCCAGCAGCCCCTTAGCGGGGGATGGCACCGGGGAGCTGTTTTTT. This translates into CASSPLAGDGTGELFF.

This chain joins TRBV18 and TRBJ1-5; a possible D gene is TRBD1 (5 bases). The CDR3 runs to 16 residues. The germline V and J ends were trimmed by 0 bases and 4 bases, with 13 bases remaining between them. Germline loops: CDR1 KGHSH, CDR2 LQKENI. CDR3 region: CASSPPVPGRNQPQHF. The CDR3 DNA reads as TGTGCCAGCTCACCACCTGTCCCAGGGCGTAATCAGCCCCAGCATTTT.

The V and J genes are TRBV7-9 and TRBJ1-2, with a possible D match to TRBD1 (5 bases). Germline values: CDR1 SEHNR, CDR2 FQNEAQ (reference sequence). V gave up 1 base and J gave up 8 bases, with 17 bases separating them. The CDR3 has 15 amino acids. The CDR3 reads CASSLEAPGQEGYTF. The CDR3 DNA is TGTGCCAGCAGCTTAGAGGCCCCGGGGCAAGAGGGCTACACCTTC.

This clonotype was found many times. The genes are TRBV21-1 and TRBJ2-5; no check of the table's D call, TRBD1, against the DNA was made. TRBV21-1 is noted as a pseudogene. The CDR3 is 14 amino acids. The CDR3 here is CASRGPPYQETQYF. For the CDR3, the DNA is TGTGCCAGCAGGGGACCGCCGTACCAAGAGACCCAGTACTTC.

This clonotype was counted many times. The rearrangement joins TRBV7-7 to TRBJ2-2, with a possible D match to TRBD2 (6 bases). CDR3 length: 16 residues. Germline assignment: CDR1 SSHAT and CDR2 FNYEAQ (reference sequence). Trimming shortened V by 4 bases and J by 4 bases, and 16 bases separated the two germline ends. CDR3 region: CASSSSGGRTTGELFF. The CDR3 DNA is TGTGCCAGCAGCTCGAGTGGGGGGAGGACCACCGGGGAGCTGTTTTTT.

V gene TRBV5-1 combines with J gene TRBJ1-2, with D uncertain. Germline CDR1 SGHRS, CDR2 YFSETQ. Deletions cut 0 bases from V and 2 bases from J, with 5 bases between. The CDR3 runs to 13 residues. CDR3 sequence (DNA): TGCGCCAGCAGCTTGGAACCAAACTATGGCTACACCTTC. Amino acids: CASSLEPNYGYTF.

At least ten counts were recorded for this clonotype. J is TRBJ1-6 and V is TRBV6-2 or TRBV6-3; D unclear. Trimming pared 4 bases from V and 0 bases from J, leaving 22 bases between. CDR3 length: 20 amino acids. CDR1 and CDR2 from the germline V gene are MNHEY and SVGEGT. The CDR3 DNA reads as TGTGCCAGCAGTTCCCCCGGAGGATACTCGGAAAGCTCCTATAATTCACCCCTCCACTTT. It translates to CASSSPGGYSESSYNSPLHF.

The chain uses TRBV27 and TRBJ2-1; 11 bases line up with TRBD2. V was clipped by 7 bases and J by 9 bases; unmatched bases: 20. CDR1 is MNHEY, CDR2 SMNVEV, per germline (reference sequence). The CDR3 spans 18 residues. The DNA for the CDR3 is TGTGCCAGCATCTCGGAAGGCGTTAGCGGGGGGGCCTCGGGTGAGCAGTTCTTC. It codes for CASISEGVSGGASGEQFF.

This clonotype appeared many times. The CDR3 loop is CASSLELASGGYNEQFF. The CDR3 DNA is TGTGCCAGCAGTTTAGAGCTGGCGAGCGGGGGATACAATGAGCAGTTCTTC. This chain connects TRBV12-3 or TRBV12-4 to TRBJ2-1; 8 bases agree with TRBD2. CDR3 length equals 17 residues. With 1 base clipped from V and 4 bases from J, the junction kept 9 bases outside the gene matches.

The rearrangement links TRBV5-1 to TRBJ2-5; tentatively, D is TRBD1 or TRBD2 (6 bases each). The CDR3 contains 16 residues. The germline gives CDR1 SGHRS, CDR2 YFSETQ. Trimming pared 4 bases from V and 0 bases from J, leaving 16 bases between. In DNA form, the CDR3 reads TGCGCCAGCAGCCCTGGGGGGCGATCGGACCAAGAGACCCAGTACTTC. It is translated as CASSPGGRSDQETQYF.

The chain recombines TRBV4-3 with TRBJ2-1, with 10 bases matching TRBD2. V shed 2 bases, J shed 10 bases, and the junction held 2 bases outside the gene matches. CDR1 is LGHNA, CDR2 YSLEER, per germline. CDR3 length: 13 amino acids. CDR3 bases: TGCGCCAGCAGCCAACCGGGACTAGCGGAGCAGTTCTTC. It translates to CASSQPGLAEQFF.

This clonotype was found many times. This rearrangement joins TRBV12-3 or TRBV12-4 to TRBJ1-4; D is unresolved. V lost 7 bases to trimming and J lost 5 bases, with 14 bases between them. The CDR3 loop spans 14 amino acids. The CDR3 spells CASKERALNEKLFF. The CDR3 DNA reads TGTGCCAGCAAAGAACGGGCATTAAATGAAAAACTGTTTTTT.

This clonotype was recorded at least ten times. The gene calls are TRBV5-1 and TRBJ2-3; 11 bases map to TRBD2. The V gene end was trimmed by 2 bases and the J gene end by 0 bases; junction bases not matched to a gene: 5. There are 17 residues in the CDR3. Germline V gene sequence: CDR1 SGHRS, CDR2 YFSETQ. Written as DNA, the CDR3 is TGCGCCAGCAGCTTAGGGACTAGCGGAAAAAGCACAGATACGCAGTATTTT. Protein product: CASSLGTSGKSTDTQYF. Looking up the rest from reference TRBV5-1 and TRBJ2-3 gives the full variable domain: KAGVTQTPRYLIKTRGQQVTLSCSPISGHRSVSWYQQTPGQGLQFLFEYFSETQRNKGNFPGRFSGRQFSNSRSEMNVSTLELGDSALYLCASSLGTSGKSTDTQYFGPGTRLTVL.

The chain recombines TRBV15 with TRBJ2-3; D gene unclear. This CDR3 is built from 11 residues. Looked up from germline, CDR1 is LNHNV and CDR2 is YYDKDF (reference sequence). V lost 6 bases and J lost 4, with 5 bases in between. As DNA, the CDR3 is TGTGCCACCAGACTGGCAGATACGCAGTATTTT. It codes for CATRLADTQYF. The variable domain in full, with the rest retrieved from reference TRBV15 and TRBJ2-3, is DAMVIQNPRYQVTQFGKPVTLSCSQTLNHNVMYWYQQKSSQAPKLLFHYYDKDFNNEADTPDNFQSRRPNTSFCFLDIRSPGLGDTAMYLCATRLADTQYFGPGTRLTVL.

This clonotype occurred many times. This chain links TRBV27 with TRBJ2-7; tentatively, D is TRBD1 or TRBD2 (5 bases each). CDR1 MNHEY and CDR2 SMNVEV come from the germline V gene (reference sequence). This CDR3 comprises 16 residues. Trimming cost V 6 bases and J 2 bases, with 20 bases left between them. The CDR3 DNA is TGTGCCAGCAGCCGCCCGATCGGGACCGGTACCTACGAGCAGTACTTC. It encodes CASSRPIGTGTYEQYF.

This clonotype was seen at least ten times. The chain's CDR3 is CSGTRQDGTDTQYF. The CDR3 DNA follows: TGCAGTGGGACGAGACAGGACGGCACAGATACGCAGTATTTT. The chain links TRBV20-1 to TRBJ2-3; weak D call: TRBD1 (6 bases). The ends were cut back, 7 bases at V and 1 base at J, with 15 bases in the middle. This CDR3 is 14 amino acids long. In germline, CDR1 is DFQATT, CDR2 SNEGSKA (reference sequence).

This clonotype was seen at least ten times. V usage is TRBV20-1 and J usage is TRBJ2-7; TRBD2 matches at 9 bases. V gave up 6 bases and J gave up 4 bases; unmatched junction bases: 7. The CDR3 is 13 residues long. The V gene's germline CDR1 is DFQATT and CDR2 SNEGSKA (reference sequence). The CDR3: CSAVTSGRYEQYF. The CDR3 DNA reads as TGCAGTGCCGTGACTAGCGGTCGATACGAGCAGTACTTC.

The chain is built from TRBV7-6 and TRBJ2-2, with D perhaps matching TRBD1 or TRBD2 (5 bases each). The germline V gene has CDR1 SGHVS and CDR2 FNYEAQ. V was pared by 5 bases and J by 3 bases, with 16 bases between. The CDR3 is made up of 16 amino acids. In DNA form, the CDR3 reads TGTGCCAGCAGCACGGGGCCCACAGCGTACACCGGGGAGCTGTTTTTT. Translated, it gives CASSTGPTAYTGELFF.

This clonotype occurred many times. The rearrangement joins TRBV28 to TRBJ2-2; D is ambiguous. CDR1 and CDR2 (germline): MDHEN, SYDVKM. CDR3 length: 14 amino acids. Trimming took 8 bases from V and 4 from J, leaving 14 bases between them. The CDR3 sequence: CASERSRITGELFF. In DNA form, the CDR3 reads TGTGCCAGCGAGAGGAGCAGAATCACCGGGGAGCTGTTTTTT.

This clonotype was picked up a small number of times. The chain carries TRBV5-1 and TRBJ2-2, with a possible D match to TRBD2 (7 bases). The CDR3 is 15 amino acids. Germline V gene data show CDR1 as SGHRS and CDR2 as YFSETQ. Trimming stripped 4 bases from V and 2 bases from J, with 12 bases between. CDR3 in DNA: TGCGCCAGCAGCAAGGGGGGGCCCAACACCGGGGAGCTGTTTTTT. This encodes CASSKGGPNTGELFF.

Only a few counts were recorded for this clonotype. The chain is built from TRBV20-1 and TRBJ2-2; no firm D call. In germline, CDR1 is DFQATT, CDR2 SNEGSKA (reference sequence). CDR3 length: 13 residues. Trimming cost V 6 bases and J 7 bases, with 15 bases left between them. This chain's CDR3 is CSARTRVRGELFF. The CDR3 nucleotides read TGCAGTGCGCGCACTCGAGTTCGCGGGGAGCTGTTTTTT.

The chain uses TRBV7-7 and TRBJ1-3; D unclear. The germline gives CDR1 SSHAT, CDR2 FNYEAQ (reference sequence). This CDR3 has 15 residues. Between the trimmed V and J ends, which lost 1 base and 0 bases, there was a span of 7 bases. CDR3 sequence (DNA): TGTGCCAGCAGCTTAGGAGTGGGCTCTGGAAACACCATATATTTT. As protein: CASSLGVGSGNTIYF.

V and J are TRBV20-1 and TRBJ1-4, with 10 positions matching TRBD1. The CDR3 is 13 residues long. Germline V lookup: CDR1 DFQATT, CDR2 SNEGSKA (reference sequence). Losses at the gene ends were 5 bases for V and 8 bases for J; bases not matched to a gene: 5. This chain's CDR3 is CSAYWTGGEKLFF. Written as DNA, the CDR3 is TGCAGTGCTTATTGGACAGGGGGGGAAAAACTGTTTTTT.

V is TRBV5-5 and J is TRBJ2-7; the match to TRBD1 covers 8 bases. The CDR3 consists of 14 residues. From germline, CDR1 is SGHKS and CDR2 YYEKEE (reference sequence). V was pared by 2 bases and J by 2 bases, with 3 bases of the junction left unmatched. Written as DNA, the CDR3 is TGTGCCAGCAGCTTACAGGGGGTAGCCTACGAGCAGTACTTC. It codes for CASSLQGVAYEQYF.

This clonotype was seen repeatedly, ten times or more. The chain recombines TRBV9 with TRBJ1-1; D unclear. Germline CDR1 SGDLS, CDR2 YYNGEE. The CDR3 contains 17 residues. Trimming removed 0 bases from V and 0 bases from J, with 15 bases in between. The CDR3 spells CASSVGVGSSMNTEAFF. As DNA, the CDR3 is TGTGCCAGCAGCGTAGGTGTGGGGTCTAGCATGAACACTGAAGCTTTCTTT. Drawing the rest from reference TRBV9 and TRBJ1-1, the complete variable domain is DSGVTQTPKHLITATGQRVTLRCSPRSGDLSVYWYQQSLDQGLQFLIQYYNGEERAKGNILERFSAQQFPDLHSELNLSSLELGDSALYFCASSVGVGSSMNTEAFFGQGTRLTVV.

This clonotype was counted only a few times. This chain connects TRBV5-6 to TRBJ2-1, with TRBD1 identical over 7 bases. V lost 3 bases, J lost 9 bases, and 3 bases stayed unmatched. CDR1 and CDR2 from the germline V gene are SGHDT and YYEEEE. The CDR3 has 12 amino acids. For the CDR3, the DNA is TGTGCCAGCAGCTCGGACAGGCTTGAGCAGTTCTTC. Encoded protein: CASSSDRLEQFF.

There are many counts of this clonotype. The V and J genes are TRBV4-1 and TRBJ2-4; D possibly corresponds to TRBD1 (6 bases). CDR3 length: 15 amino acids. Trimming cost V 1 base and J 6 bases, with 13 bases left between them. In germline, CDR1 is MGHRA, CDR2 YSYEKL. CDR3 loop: CASSQVGGKGNIQYF. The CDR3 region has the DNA TGCGCCAGCAGCCAAGTAGGGGGAAAGGGAAACATTCAGTACTTC.

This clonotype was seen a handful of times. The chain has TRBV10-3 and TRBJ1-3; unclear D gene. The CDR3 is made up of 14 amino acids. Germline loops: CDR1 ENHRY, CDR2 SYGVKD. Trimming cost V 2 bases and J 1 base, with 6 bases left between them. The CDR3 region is CAISENGSGNTIYF. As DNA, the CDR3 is TGTGCCATCAGTGAGAATGGGTCTGGAAACACCATATATTTT.

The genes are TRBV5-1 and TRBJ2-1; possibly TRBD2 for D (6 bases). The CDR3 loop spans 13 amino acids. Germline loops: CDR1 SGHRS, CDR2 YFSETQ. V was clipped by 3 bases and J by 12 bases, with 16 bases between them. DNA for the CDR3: TGCGCCAGCAGCTCCAACCCAATAGCGGCGCAGTTCTTC. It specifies CASSSNPIAAQFF. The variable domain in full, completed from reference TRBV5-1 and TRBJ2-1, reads KAGVTQTPRYLIKTRGQQVTLSCSPISGHRSVSWYQQTPGQGLQFLFEYFSETQRNKGNFPGRFSGRQFSNSRSEMNVSTLELGDSALYLCASSSNPIAAQFFGPGTRLTVL.

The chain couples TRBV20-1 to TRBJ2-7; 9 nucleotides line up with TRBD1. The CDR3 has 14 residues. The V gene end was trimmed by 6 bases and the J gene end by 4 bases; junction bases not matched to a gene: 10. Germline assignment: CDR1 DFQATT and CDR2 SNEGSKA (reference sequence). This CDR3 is CSAQGGQGGYEQYF. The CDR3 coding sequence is TGCAGTGCCCAAGGGGGACAGGGAGGTTACGAGCAGTACTTC.

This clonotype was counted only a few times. The CDR3 nucleotides are TGTGCCAGCAGCCCCGGAGGCGAGCAGTACTTC. Translating it yields CASSPGGEQYF. The V and J genes are TRBV7-6 and TRBJ2-7, with D maybe TRBD2 (5 bases). Germline lookup yields CDR1 SGHVS and CDR2 FNYEAQ. Trimming took off 5 bases at V and 6 bases at J, with 8 bases between the two ends. The CDR3 covers 11 residues.